What follows is one T cell receptor (beta chain) and its context. TCRdb's table, derived via immunoSEQ multiplex PCR, lists solely in-frame clones and lacks some. The data show 60,000 to 65,000 clones, with 65% to 90% seen just once and around 9.6% held by the top ten. This sample stems from a study of blood T cell repertoires in COVID-19. Study overall: Some COVID-19 samples were acute and others convalescent; all came from the United States, Italy and Spain.

Specimen: peripheral blood. The sequence derives from a man aged 50-60 years with COVID-19, enrolled during active disease.

The CDR3 DNA is TGTGCCAGTAGTGGGGCATTCGGGGGGTCCAATGAGCAGTTCTTC. Encoded protein: CASSGAFGGSNEQFF. The rearrangement joins TRBV19 to TRBJ2-1; 7 nucleotides match TRBD2. The CDR3 extends over 15 amino acids. Germline V lookup: CDR1 LNHDA, CDR2 SQIVND (reference sequence). J gave up 6 bases and V 5 bases, and 10 bases lay outside the gene matches.